This TCR delta chain was captured in a study of delta chains in infants with herpesvirus infections. Whole-study findings and limits: Among under 20 CMV-infected infants, 4 showed the public Vdelta1 clonotype. Caveat: small sample size and no race- or environment-matched controls.

Reverse transcription of PBMC RNA used primers specific for the gamma and delta chains. TCRdb reanalysed the RT-PCR reads via CATT. The sample has fewer than 1,500 delta-chain clones, about 33% seen once; the top ten hold about 26%. This CDR3 is built from 14 residues. CDR1 TSWWSYY and CDR2 QGS come from the germline V gene. Between the trimmed V and J ends, which lost 2 bases and 7 bases, there was a span of 14 bases. To note about this clone: Antigen unknown.

The input for sequencing was peripheral blood, taken at time point 2 of longitudinal follow-up. The clonotype originates from a human donor who was a Ugandan infant, either HIV-exposed or HIV-unexposed (not recorded which). This chain links TRDV1 with TRDJ1; a possible D gene is TRDD3 (5 bases). The CDR3 nucleotides are TGTGCTCTTGGGGAATTTATCCAGGGGGGTAAACTCATCTTT. Protein: CALGEFIQGGKLIF.